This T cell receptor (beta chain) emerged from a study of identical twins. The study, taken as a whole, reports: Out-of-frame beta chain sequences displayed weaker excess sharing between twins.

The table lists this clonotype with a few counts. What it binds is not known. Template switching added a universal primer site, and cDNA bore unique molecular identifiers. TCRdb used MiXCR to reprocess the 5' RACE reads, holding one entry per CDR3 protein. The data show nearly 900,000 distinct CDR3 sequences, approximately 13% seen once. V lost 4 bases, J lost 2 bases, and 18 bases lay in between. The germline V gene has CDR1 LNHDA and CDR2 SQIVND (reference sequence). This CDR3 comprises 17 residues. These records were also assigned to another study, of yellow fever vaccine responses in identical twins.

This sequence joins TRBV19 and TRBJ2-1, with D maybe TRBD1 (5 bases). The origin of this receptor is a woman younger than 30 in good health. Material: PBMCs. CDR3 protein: CASSTRTWGRTYNEQFF. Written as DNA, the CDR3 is TGTGCCAGTAGTACACGCACTTGGGGCAGGACCTACAATGAGCAGTTCTTC.